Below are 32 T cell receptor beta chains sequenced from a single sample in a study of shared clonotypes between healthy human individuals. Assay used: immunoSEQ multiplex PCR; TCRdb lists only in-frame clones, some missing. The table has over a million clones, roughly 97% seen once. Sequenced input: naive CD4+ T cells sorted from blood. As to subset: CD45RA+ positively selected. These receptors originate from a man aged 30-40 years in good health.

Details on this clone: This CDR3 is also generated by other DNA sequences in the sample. CDR3 region: CSARGAGELFF. The CDR3 DNA reads TGCAGTGCTCGGGGCGCCGGGGAGCTGTTTTTT. The chain employs TRBV20-1 and TRBJ2-2; D possibly matches TRBD1 or TRBD2 (5 bases each). The germline V gene encodes CDR1 DFQATT and CDR2 SNEGSKA (reference sequence). The V and J ends lost 5 bases and 6 bases respectively, with 7 bases between them. This CDR3 has 11 residues.

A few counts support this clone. CDR3 sequence: CASNRGLAGRTDTQYF. In DNA form, the CDR3 reads TGTGCCAGCAACCGGGGACTAGCGGGACGCACAGATACGCAGTATTTT. The chain has TRBV11-2 and TRBJ2-3; 13 nucleotides line up with TRBD2. The CDR3 loop spans 16 amino acids. With V trimmed by 7 bases and J by 1 base, 5 bases remained unmatched. The germline V gene has CDR1 SGHAT and CDR2 FQNNGV.

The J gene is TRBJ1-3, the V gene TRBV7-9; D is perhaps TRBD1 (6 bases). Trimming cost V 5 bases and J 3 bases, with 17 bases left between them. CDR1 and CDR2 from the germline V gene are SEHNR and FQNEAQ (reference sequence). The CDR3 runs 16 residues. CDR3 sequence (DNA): TGTGCCAGCAGCCCATATTCAGGGGTCTTTGGAAACACCATATATTTT. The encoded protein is CASSPYSGVFGNTIYF.

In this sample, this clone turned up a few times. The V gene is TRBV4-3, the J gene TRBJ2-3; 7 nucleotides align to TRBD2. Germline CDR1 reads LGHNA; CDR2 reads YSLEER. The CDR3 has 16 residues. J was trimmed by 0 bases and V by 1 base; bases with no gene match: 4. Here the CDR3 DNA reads TGCGCCAGCAGCCAAGTTGGTAGCGGGAGCACAGATACGCAGTATTTT. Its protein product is CASSQVGSGSTDTQYF.

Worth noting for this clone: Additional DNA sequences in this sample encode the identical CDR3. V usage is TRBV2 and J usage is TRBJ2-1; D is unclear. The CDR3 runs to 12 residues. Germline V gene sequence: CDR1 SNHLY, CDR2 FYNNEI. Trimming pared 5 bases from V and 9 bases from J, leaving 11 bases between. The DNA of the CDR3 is TGTGCCAGCAGTCCTGATGTCGGTGAGCAGTTCTTC. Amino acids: CASSPDVGEQFF.

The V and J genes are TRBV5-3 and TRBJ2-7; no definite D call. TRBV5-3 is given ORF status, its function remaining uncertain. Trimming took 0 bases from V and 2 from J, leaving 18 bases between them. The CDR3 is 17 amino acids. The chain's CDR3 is CARSLAVARTPPYEQYF. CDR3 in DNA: TGTGCCAGAAGCTTGGCCGTGGCTAGAACTCCGCCCTACGAGCAGTACTTC.

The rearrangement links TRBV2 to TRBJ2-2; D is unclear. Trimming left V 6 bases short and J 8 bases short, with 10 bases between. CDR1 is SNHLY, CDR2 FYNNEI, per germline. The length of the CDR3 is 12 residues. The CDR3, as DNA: TGTGCCAGCAGCCCGGTTCGAGGGGAGCTGTTTTTT. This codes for CASSPVRGELFF.

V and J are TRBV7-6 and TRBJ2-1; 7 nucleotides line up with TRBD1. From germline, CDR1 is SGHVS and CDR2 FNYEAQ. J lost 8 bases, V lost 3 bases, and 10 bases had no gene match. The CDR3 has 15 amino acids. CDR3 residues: CASSLVTGYHYEQFF. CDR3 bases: TGTGCCAGCAGCTTGGTGACAGGGTACCATTATGAGCAGTTCTTC.

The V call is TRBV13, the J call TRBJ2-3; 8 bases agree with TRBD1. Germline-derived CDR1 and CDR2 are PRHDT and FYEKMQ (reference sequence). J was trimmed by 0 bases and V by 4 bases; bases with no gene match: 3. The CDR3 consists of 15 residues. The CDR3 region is CASSSRGQSTDTQYF. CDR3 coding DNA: TGTGCCAGCAGCTCCAGGGGGCAGAGCACAGATACGCAGTATTTT. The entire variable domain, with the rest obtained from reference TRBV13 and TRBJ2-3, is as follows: AAGVIQSPRHLIKEKRETATLKCYPIPRHDTVYWYQQGPGQDPQFLISFYEKMQSDKGSIPDRFSAQQFSDYHSELNMSSLELGDSALYFCASSSRGQSTDTQYFGPGTRLTVL.

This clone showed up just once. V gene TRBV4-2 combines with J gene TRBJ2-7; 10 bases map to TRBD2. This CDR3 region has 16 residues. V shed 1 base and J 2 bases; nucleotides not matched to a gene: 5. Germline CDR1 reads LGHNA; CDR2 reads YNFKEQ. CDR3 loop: CASSQGGLAPTYEQYF. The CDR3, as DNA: TGTGCCAGCAGCCAAGGGGGACTAGCGCCAACCTACGAGCAGTACTTC.

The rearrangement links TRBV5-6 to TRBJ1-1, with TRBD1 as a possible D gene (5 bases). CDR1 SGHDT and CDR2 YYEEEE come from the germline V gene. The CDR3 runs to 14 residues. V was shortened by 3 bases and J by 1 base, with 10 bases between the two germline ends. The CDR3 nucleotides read TGTGCCAGCAGCTGGGGACCTACGAACACTGAAGCTTTCTTT. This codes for CASSWGPTNTEAFF.

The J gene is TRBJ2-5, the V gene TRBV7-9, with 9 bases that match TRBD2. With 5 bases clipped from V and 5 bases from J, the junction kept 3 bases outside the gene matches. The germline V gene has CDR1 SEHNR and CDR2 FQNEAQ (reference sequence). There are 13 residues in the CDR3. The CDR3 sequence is CASSTTSGETQYF. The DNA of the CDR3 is TGTGCCAGCAGCACCACTAGCGGGGAGACCCAGTACTTC. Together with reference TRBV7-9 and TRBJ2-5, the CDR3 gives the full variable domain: DTGVSQNPRHKITKRGQNVTFRCDPISEHNRLYWYRQTLGQGPEFLTYFQNEAQLEKSRLLSDRFSAERPKGSFSTLEIQRTEQGDSAMYLCASSTTSGETQYFGPGTRLLVL.

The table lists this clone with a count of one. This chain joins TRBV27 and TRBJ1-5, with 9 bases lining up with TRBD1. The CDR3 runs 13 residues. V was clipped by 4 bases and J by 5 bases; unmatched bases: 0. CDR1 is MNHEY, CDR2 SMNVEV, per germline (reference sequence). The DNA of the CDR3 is TGTGCCAGCAGTTGGACAGGGGATCAGCCCCAGCATTTT. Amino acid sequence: CASSWTGDQPQHF.

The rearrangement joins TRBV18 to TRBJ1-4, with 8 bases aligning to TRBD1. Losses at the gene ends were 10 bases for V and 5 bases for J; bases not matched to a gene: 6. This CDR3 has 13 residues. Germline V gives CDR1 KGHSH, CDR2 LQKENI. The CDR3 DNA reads TGTGCCACCGCGACAGGGGTAAATGAAAAACTGTTTTTT. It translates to CATATGVNEKLFF.

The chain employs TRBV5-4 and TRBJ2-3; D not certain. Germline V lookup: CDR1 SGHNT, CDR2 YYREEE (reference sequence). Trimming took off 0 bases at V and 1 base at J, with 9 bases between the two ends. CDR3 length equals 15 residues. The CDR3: CASSLVKFGTDTQYF. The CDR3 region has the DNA TGTGCCAGCAGCTTGGTTAAATTCGGCACAGATACGCAGTATTTT.

CDR3 DNA: TGTGCCAGCAGCCGACCGGGAAACTACGAGCAGTACTTC. Protein product: CASSRPGNYEQYF. V gene TRBV7-6 combines with J gene TRBJ2-7; the D gene is possibly TRBD2 (5 bases). V lost 5 bases and J lost 3, with 11 bases in between. Germline V gene lookup returns CDR1 SGHVS and CDR2 FNYEAQ. The CDR3 length is 13 residues.

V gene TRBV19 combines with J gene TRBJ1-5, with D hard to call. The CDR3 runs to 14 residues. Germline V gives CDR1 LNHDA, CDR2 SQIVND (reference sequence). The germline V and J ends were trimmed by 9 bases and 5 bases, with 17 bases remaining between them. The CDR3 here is CASRVGGPHQPQHF. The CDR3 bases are TGTGCCAGCCGGGTAGGAGGGCCCCATCAGCCCCAGCATTTT.

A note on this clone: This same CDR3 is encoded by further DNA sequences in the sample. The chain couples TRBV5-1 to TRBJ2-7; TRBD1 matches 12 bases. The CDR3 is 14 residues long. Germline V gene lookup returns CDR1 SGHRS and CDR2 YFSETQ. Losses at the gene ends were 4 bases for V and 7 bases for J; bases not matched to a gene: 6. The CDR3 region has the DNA TGCGCCAGCAGCCTGGGACAGGGGGCGCGTGAGCAGTACTTC. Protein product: CASSLGQGAREQYF.

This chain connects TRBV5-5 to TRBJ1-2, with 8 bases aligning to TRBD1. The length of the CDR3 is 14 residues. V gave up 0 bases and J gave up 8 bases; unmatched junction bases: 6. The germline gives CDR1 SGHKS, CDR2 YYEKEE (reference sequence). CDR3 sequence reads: CASSLGQGAQGYTF. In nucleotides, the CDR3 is TGTGCCAGCAGCTTGGGGCAGGGGGCGCAGGGCTACACCTTC.

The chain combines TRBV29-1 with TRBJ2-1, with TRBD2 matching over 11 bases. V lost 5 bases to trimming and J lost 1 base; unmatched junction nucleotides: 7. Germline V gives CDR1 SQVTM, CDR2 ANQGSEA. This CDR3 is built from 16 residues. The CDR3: CSVTVLAGGSYNEQFF. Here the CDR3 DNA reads TGCAGCGTTACCGTGCTAGCGGGAGGTTCCTACAATGAGCAGTTCTTC.

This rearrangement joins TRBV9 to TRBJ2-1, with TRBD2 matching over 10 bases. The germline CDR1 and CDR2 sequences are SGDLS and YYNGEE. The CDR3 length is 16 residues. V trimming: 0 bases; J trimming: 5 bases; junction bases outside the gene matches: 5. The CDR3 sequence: CASSVVSSGSHNEQFF. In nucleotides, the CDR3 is TGTGCCAGCAGCGTAGTGTCTAGCGGGAGTCACAATGAGCAGTTCTTC.

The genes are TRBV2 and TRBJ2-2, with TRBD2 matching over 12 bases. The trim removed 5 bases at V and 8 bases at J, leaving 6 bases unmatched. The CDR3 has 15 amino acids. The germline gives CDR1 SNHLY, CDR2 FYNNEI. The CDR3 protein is CASSPGLAGRGELFF. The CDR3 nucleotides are TGTGCCAGCAGTCCAGGACTAGCGGGACGTGGGGAGCTGTTTTTT.

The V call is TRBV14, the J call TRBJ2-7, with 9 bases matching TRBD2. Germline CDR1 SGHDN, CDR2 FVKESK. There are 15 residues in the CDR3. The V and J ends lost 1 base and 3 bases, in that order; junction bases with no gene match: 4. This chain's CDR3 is CASSQAGGRVYEQYF. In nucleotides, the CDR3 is TGTGCCAGCAGCCAAGCGGGCGGGAGGGTCTACGAGCAGTACTTC.

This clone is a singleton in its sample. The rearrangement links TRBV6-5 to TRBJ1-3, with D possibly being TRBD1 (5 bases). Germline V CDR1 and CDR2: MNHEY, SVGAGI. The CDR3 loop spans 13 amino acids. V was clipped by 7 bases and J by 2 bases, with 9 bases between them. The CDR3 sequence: CASTGRTGNTIYF. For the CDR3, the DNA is TGTGCCAGCACAGGGAGGACTGGAAACACCATATATTTT.

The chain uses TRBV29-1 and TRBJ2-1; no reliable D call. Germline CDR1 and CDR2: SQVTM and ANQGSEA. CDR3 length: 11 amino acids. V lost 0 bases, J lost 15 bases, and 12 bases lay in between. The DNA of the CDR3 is TGCAGCGTTGAAGATCGTTGGTCGAGGTTCTTC. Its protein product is CSVEDRWSRFF.

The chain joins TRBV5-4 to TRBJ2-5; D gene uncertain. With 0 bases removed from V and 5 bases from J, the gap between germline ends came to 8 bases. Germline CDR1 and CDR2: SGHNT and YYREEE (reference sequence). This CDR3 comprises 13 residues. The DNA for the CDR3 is TGTGCCAGCAGCTTGGCCCCAAGGGAGACCCAGTACTTC. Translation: CASSLAPRETQYF.

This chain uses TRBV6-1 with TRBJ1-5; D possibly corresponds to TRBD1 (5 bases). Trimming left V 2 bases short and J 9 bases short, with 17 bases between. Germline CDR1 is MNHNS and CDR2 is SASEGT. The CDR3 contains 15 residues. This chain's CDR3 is CASSERTLPVGPQHF. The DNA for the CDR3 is TGTGCCAGCAGTGAACGGACACTTCCCGTGGGGCCCCAGCATTTT.

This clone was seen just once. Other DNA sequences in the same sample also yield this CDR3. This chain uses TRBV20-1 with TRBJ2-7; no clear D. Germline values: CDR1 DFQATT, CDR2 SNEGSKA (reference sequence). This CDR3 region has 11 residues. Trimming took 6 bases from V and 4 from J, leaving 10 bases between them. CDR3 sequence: CSAKGIYEQYF. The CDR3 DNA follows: TGCAGTGCGAAGGGTATATACGAGCAGTACTTC.

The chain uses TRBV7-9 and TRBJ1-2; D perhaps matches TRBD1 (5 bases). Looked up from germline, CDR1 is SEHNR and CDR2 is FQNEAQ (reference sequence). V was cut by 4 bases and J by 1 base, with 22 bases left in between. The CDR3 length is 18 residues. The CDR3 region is CASSSGMATASNNYGYTF. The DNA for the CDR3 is TGTGCCAGCAGCTCCGGTATGGCGACAGCGTCCAATAACTATGGCTACACCTTC.

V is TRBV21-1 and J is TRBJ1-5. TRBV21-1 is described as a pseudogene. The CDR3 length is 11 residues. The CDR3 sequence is CASSPLQPQHF. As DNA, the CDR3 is TGTGCCAGCAGTCCCCTTCAGCCCCAGCATTTT.

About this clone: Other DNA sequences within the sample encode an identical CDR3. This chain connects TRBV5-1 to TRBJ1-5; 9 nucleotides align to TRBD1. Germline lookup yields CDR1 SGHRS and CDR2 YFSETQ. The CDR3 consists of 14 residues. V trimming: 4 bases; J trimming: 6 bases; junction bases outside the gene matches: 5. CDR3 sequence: CASSPGQGSQPQHF. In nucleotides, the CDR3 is TGCGCCAGCAGCCCCGGACAGGGGAGTCAGCCCCAGCATTTT.

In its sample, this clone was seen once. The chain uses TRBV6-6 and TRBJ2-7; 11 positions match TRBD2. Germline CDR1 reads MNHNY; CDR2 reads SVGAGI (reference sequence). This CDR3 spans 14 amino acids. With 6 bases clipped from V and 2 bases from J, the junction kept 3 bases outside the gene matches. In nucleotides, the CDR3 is TGTGCCAGCAGGACTAGCGGGACCCCCTACGAGCAGTACTTC. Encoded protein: CASRTSGTPYEQYF.